This is a list of T cell receptor beta chains from one sample in a study of cytomegalovirus exposure and HLA in healthy donors. Assay used: immunoSEQ multiplex PCR; TCRdb lists only in-frame clones, some missing. The sample yields over 110,000 clones, about 80% seen once. The sequenced material came from PBMCs. The receptors were gathered from a woman aged 35 to 49 in good health and CMV-seropositive. The CDR3 runs from the conserved cysteine through the conserved F or W. A D gene is named only where the DNA matches it firmly. Clone size appears in some rows only: once, few, many, or a class for an expanded clone.

v_call	d_call	j_call	clone_size	cdr3_aa	cdr3_nt
TRBV7-2	TRBD2	TRBJ2-3	.	CASSLAGLAGGLPDTQYF	TGTGCCAGCAGCTTAGCGGGACTAGCGGGAGGCCTGCCAGATACGCAGTATTTT
TRBV5-6	.	TRBJ2-3	.	CASSLALEVRTDTQYF	TGTGCCAGCAGCTTGGCCTTGGAGGTCCGCACAGATACGCAGTATTTT
TRBV7-8	.	TRBJ2-2	.	CASSPPAGLNTGELFF	TGTGCCAGCAGCCCCCCTGCGGGCCTGAACACCGGGGAGCTGTTTTTT
TRBV6-6	TRBD2	TRBJ2-3	.	CASKERERTDTQYF	TGTGCCAGCAAGGAGCGGGAGAGGACAGATACGCAGTATTTT
TRBV9	.	TRBJ2-5	.	CASSEGLQETQYF	TGTGCCAGCAGCGAGGGACTCCAAGAGACCCAGTACTTC
TRBV5-1	.	TRBJ1-3	.	CASSLELNTASGNTIYF	TGCGCCAGCAGCTTGGAATTAAACACAGCCTCTGGAAACACCATATATTTT
TRBV18	.	TRBJ1-2	.	CASSPGADYGYTF	TGTGCCAGCTCACCAGGGGCGGACTATGGCTACACCTTC
TRBV28	.	TRBJ2-7	.	CASSLANLNEQYF	TGTGCCAGCAGTCTAGCGAACTTAAACGAGCAGTACTTC
TRBV6-6	.	TRBJ2-3	.	CATGLGDTQYF	TGTGCCACCGGACTGGGGGATACGCAGTATTTT
TRBV6-1	TRBD1	TRBJ1-4	.	CASGTDNEKLFF	TGTGCCAGCGGGACAGATAATGAAAAACTGTTTTTT
TRBV2	TRBD2	TRBJ2-3	.	CASSEMGGDTQYF	TGTGCCAGCAGTGAAATGGGGGGGGATACGCAGTATTTT
TRBV29-1	.	TRBJ2-7	.	CSVSLRVNSYEQYF	TGCAGCGTTTCCCTCAGGGTGAATTCGTACGAGCAGTACTTC
TRBV5-1	TRBD1	TRBJ1-1	.	CASSPGGGLTEAFF	TGCGCCAGCAGCCCAGGGGGTGGGTTGACTGAAGCTTTCTTT
TRBV7-2	TRBD2	TRBJ2-7	.	CASSLGGTSFPYEQYF	TGTGCCAGCAGCTTAGGAGGGACTAGCTTCCCATACGAGCAGTACTTC
TRBV28	.	TRBJ2-7	.	CASSSPGSRSYEQYF	TGTGCCAGCAGTTCACCGGGATCGCGCTCCTACGAGCAGTACTTC
TRBV30	.	TRBJ1-1	.	CAWGQVNTEAFF	TGTGCCTGGGGTCAGGTTAACACTGAAGCTTTCTTT
TRBV28	.	TRBJ2-7	once	CASSDAAGRQYF	TGTGCCAGCAGCGATGCGGCGGGGAGGCAGTACTTC
TRBV28	TRBD2	TRBJ2-7	.	CASSQTSGRYEQYF	TGTGCCAGCAGTCAGACTAGCGGGAGGTACGAGCAGTACTTC
TRBV6-5	TRBD1	TRBJ1-2	.	CASSYSRDRGYTF	TGTGCCAGCAGTTACTCCAGGGACAGGGGCTACACCTTC